These T cell receptor beta chains were read from a single sample in a study of spatial heterogeneity in lung cancer. TCRdb re-derived calls from the 5' RACE reads in MiXCR, one entry per CDR3 protein. The sample shows around 40,000 distinct CDR3 sequences, 6.5% to 9.5% of them seen only once. The starting material was PBMCs, obtained at follow-up. Every receptor here comes from a male donor with early-stage non-small cell lung cancer. Each CDR3 is given with its conserved first and last residue. The D gene is left open where the match is weak. Clone size, where shown, is once, few, many, or a class for clones that have expanded.

V	size	J	D	CDR3	DNA
TRBV6-2/TRBV6-3	many	TRBJ1-2	.	CASSHREDYGYTF	TGTGCCAGCAGTCACAGGGAAGACTATGGCTACACCTTC
TRBV7-8	many	TRBJ2-3	.	CASSSDLTRTDTQYF	TGTGCCAGCAGCTCGGACCTGACCCGCACAGATACGCAGTATTTT
TRBV7-9	many	TRBJ1-1	.	CASRLYRRGLAMNTEAFF	TGTGCCAGCAGACTTTACCGGCGGGGGTTAGCCATGAACACTGAAGCTTTCTTT
TRBV5-1	many	TRBJ2-7	TRBD2	CASRFQRGPAYEQYF	TGCGCCAGCAGGTTCCAGCGGGGGCCCGCCTACGAGCAGTACTTC
TRBV5-6	many	TRBJ1-2	.	CASSLGQGYFYTF	TGTGCCAGCAGCTTGGGTCAGGGGTATTTCTACACCTTC
TRBV19	many	TRBJ1-2	.	CATTRANYGYTF	TGTGCCACTACGAGAGCTAACTATGGCTACACCTTC
TRBV24-1	few	TRBJ2-1	TRBD1	CATSDPQGVGNEQFF	TGTGCCACCAGTGACCCACAGGGGGTCGGCAATGAGCAGTTCTTC
TRBV5-5	many	TRBJ1-4	.	CASSLANSYFSTNEKLFF	TGTGCCAGCAGCTTAGCTAACTCATACTTTTCAACTAATGAAAAACTGTTTTTT
TRBV20-1	few	TRBJ2-3	.	CSARALVDTQYF	TGCAGTGCTAGAGCGCTTGTTGATACGCAGTATTTT
TRBV5-5	many	TRBJ2-2	.	CASSFTDTGELFF	TGTGCCAGCAGCTTTACGGACACCGGGGAGCTGTTTTTT
TRBV20-1	many	TRBJ1-5	.	CSARDLLGVGNQPQHF	TGCAGTGCTAGAGATCTCTTAGGGGTTGGCAATCAGCCCCAGCATTTT
TRBV11-2	many	TRBJ2-3	TRBD2	CASSPLGGTSGTITQYF	TGTGCCAGCAGCCCGCTGGGAGGGACTAGCGGTACGATTACGCAGTATTTT
TRBV5-6	many	TRBJ2-2	TRBD1	CASSLTGGANGELFF	TGTGCCAGCAGCTTGACAGGGGGCGCGAACGGGGAGCTGTTTTTT
TRBV27	many	TRBJ2-1	TRBD2	CASSKPWASGGVQANNEQFF	TGTGCCAGCTCAAAACCTTGGGCTAGCGGGGGGGTCCAAGCTAACAATGAGCAGTTCTTC
TRBV11-2	once	TRBJ2-5	.	CASSLGVIGNGGTQYF	TGTGCCAGCAGCTTAGGAGTGATCGGGAATGGGGGGACCCAGTACTTC
TRBV11-2	many	TRBJ2-7	.	CASSLVDPAYEQYF	TGTGCCAGCAGCTTAGTTGATCCGGCCTACGAGCAGTACTTC
TRBV6-6	many	TRBJ1-5	.	CASSRNRDSNQPQHF	TGTGCCAGCAGTCGGAACCGGGACAGCAATCAGCCCCAGCATTTT
TRBV12-3/TRBV12-4	many	TRBJ2-5	.	CASRGETQYF	TGTGCCAGCAGAGGGGAGACCCAGTACTTC
TRBV7-9	many	TRBJ2-3	TRBD1	CASSPDRGATDTQYF	TGTGCCAGCAGCCCAGACAGGGGGGCCACAGATACGCAGTATTTT
TRBV5-1	.	TRBJ2-4	.	CASSPGSTDNIQYF	TGCGCCAGCAGCCCCGGGTCAACCGATAACATTCAGTACTTC
TRBV5-1	many	TRBJ2-1	TRBD2	CASSLVAGANNEQFF	TGCGCCAGCAGCTTGGTAGCGGGGGCCAACAATGAGCAGTTCTTC
TRBV20-1	many	TRBJ2-3	TRBD2	CSAAAAGAPTQYF	TGCAGTGCAGCGGCAGCGGGGGCACCCACGCAGTATTTT
TRBV30	many	TRBJ1-5	.	CAWSVQEDQPQHF	TGTGCCTGGAGTGTACAAGAGGATCAGCCCCAGCATTTT
TRBV30	few	TRBJ2-2	.	CAWTGDGTGELFF	TGTGCCTGGACAGGGGACGGCACCGGGGAGCTGTTTTTT
TRBV10-3	large	TRBJ2-1	.	CAISDGSSYNEQFF	TGTGCCATCAGTGACGGTAGCTCCTACAATGAGCAGTTCTTC
TRBV5-1	few	TRBJ2-5	TRBD1	CASSLPGQGARGKETQYF	TGCGCCAGCAGCTTGCCCGGGCAGGGGGCGCGAGGGAAAGAGACCCAGTACTTC
TRBV10-2	many	TRBJ1-5	TRBD1	CASSALGQGRGSNQPQHF	TGCGCCAGCAGTGCCCTCGGACAGGGGAGAGGTAGCAATCAGCCCCAGCATTTT
TRBV6-1	.	TRBJ1-3	.	CASSEHTVGSGNTIYF	TGTGCCAGCAGTGAACATACAGTAGGATCTGGAAACACCATATATTTT
TRBV6-5	many	TRBJ2-2	TRBD2	CASSYSGGATGELFF	TGTGCCAGCAGTTACTCCGGGGGGGCCACCGGGGAGCTGTTTTTT
TRBV6-5	many	TRBJ1-2	.	CASRIGGGNVYGYTF	TGTGCCTCCCGCATCGGAGGGGGAAATGTCTATGGCTACACCTTC
TRBV3-1	many	TRBJ2-1	TRBD1	CASSQAGQGDNEQFF	TGTGCCAGCAGCCAAGCAGGACAGGGCGACAATGAGCAGTTCTTC
TRBV7-9	many	TRBJ2-5	TRBD1	CASSFPTGGQETQYF	TGTGCCAGCAGCTTCCCGACAGGGGGCCAAGAGACCCAGTACTTC
TRBV5-1	many	TRBJ1-1	.	CASSLVSVERGTEAFF	TGCGCCAGCAGCTTGGTGTCCGTCGAACGAGGGACTGAAGCTTTCTTT
TRBV14	many	TRBJ2-3	TRBD2	CASSQITSGTDTQYF	TGTGCCAGCAGCCAAATCACTAGCGGCACAGATACGCAGTATTTT
TRBV29-1	many	TRBJ2-5	.	CSVEGASQETQYF	TGCAGCGTTGAAGGTGCATCCCAAGAGACCCAGTACTTC
TRBV5-1	many	TRBJ1-1	.	CASSLSPGFTEAFF	TGCGCCAGCAGCTTGAGTCCAGGGTTCACTGAAGCTTTCTTT
TRBV3-1	.	TRBJ1-4	.	CASSQDLETNEKLFF	TGTGCCAGCAGCCAAGATCTAGAAACTAATGAAAAACTGTTTTTT
TRBV18	many	TRBJ1-3	TRBD1	CASSLKDRGTTKSGNTIYF	TGTGCCAGCTCACTCAAAGACAGGGGAACAACTAAATCTGGAAACACCATATATTTT
TRBV14	many	TRBJ2-6	.	CASSQNLPGLGANVLTF	TGTGCCAGCAGCCAAAACTTACCAGGGCTAGGGGCCAACGTCCTGACTTTC
TRBV19	many	TRBJ2-6	.	CASIDYSSGANVLTF	TGTGCCAGTATTGATTACAGCTCTGGGGCCAACGTCCTGACTTTC
TRBV2	many	TRBJ2-5	TRBD2	CASRTGLAQETQYF	TGTGCCAGCAGAACTGGACTAGCCCAAGAGACCCAGTACTTC
TRBV5-1	many	TRBJ1-1	.	CASSLQGSAEAFF	TGCGCCAGCAGCTTGCAGGGATCGGCTGAAGCTTTCTTT
TRBV7-9	many	TRBJ2-7	TRBD2	CASSLGSSGTSYEQYF	TGTGCCAGCAGCTTAGGTTCTAGCGGTACCTCCTACGAGCAGTACTTC
TRBV19	.	TRBJ2-2	TRBD1	CASSRDSPYGELFF	TGTGCCAGTAGCCGGGACAGCCCATACGGGGAGCTGTTTTTT
TRBV5-5	many	TRBJ1-5	.	CASSFGGGTRPQHF	TGTGCCAGCAGCTTCGGGGGCGGCACAAGGCCCCAGCATTTT
TRBV7-9	many	TRBJ2-2	.	CASSLAPSTGELFF	TGTGCCAGCAGCTTAGCCCCCAGCACCGGGGAGCTGTTTTTT
TRBV7-8	many	TRBJ2-5	.	CASSLSGDQETQYF	TGTGCCAGCAGCCTGAGCGGTGATCAAGAGACCCAGTACTTC
TRBV11-3	few	TRBJ2-7	TRBD1	CASSFGQAYEQYF	TGTGCCAGCAGCTTCGGACAGGCCTACGAGCAGTACTTC
TRBV21-1	many	TRBJ1-2	.	CASFPQDRGRYGYTF	TGTGCCAGTTTTCCACAGGACAGGGGGCGATATGGCTACACCTTC
TRBV6-2/TRBV6-3	many	TRBJ2-7	TRBD2	CASSDTGTSGSYEQYF	TGTGCCAGCAGTGACACCGGGACTAGCGGCTCCTACGAGCAGTACTTC
TRBV13	.	TRBJ2-5	.	CASSLTGKGETQYF	TGTGCCAGCAGCTTAACAGGGAAGGGAGAGACCCAGTACTTC